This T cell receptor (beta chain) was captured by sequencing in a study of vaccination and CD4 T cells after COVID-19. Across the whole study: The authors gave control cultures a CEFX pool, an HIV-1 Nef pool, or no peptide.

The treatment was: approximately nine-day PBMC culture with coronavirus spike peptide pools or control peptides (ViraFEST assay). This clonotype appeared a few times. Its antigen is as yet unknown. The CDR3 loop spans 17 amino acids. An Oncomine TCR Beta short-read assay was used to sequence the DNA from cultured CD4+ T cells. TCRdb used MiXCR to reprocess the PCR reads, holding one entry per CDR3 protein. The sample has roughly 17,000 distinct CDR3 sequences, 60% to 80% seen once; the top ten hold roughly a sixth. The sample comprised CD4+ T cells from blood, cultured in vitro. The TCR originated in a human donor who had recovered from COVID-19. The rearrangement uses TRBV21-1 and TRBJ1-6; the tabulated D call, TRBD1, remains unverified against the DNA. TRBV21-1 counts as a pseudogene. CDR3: CASSDLGDRFNNSPLHF. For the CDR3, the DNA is TGTGCCAGCAGCGACCTTGGGGACAGGTTTAATAATTCACCCCTCCACTTT.